This record concerns one T cell receptor beta chain sequence. The source of the sample is a study of CD8+ T cells in alopecia areata. cDNA reverse transcribed from extracted RNA served as the sequencing template. TCRdb's table, derived via immunoSEQ multiplex PCR, lists solely in-frame clones and lacks some. In the table there are about 130,000 clones, 45% to 60% of which are singletons. CDR3 length equals 14 residues. The V end was cut by 2 bases, the J end by 0 bases, with 8 bases between. Germline assignment: CDR1 ENHRY and CDR2 SYGVKD. This receptor was identified in a human donor with alopecia areata. This chain joins TRBV10-3 and TRBJ2-7, with D perhaps matching TRBD1 or TRBD2 (6 bases each). Source: CD4+ T cells sorted from blood, taken at week 0. The CDR3 nucleotides are TGTGCCATCAGTGAGGAGGGGGGCTCCTACGAGCAGTACTTC. It is translated as CAISEEGGSYEQYF.